Included here is one TCR beta chain sequence, with context. Its antigen remains unidentified. This specimen comes from a study of Ad26.COV2.S vaccination and SARS-CoV-2 variants. Measured with immunoSEQ multiplex PCR; TCRdb has only the in-frame clones, and not every one. The sample consists of fewer than 400,000 clones, roughly 88% of them appearing once. Overall study findings and caveats: The study found higher spike-specific TCR breadth in vaccine than placebo recipients.

The CDR3 covers 13 residues. Germline CDR1 is SGHRS and CDR2 is YFSETQ. V trimming: 4 bases; J trimming: 10 bases; junction bases outside the gene matches: 8. Treatment of the sample: over 15 received Ad26.COV2.S at low or high dose, single or two shots; about 5 received placebo; per-sample allocation not given. It was on day 63 after the first vaccine or placebo injection that samples were taken. The origin of this receptor is a person between 18 and 65 years old who received the Ad26.COV2.S COVID-19 vaccine or a placebo. The starting material was peripheral blood, obtained in a trial of Ad26.COV2.S vaccine versus placebo. The chain recombines TRBV5-1 with TRBJ2-1; 7 bases align to TRBD1. The CDR3 spells CASSPTDRPEQFF. CDR3 bases: TGCGCCAGCAGCCCAACGGACAGGCCCGAGCAGTTCTTC. The full variable domain, its missing parts supplied by reference TRBV5-1 and TRBJ2-1, is KAGVTQTPRYLIKTRGQQVTLSCSPISGHRSVSWYQQTPGQGLQFLFEYFSETQRNKGNFPGRFSGRQFSNSRSEMNVSTLELGDSALYLCASSPTDRPEQFFGPGTRLTVL.